A single sample is the source of the 15 T cell receptor beta chains below, sequenced in a study of Ad26.COV2.S vaccination and SARS-CoV-2 variants. The assay was immunoSEQ multiplex PCR, and TCRdb's table has in-frame clones only and misses some. Of 300,000 to 400,000 clones in the sample, 80% to 90% were seen once. The treatment: over 15 received Ad26.COV2.S at low or high dose, single or two shots; roughly five received placebo; per-sample allocation not given. Samples were taken on day 63 after the first vaccine or placebo injection. Sequenced material: peripheral blood, taken in a trial of Ad26.COV2.S vaccine versus placebo. All receptors derive from a person between 18 and 65 years old who received the Ad26.COV2.S COVID-19 vaccine or a placebo.

This chain links TRBV4-3 with TRBJ2-3; 9 nucleotides agree with TRBD2. The length of the CDR3 is 16 residues. The trim removed 2 bases at V and 4 bases at J, leaving 7 bases unmatched. Germline CDR1 reads LGHNA; CDR2 reads YSLEER. The CDR3 loop reads CASSQLAGRGPDTQYF. DNA for the CDR3: TGCGCCAGCAGCCAACTAGCGGGGAGGGGCCCAGATACGCAGTATTTT.

V and J are TRBV27 and TRBJ1-1; a weak D match, TRBD1 (5 bases). Trimming removed 3 bases from V and 11 bases from J, with 22 bases in between. The CDR3 spans 15 residues. CDR1 and CDR2 from the germline V gene are MNHEY and SMNVEV (reference sequence). CDR3: CASSLTPGAVDGAFF. DNA of the CDR3: TGTGCCAGCAGTTTGACCCCCGGGGCCGTGGATGGGGCTTTCTTT.

The chain links TRBV6-6 to TRBJ2-5, with a tentative D call TRBD2 (6 bases). The CDR3 extends over 12 amino acids. CDR1 is MNHNY, CDR2 SVGAGI, per germline (reference sequence). V was clipped by 6 bases and J by 5 bases, with 10 bases between them. Written as DNA, the CDR3 is TGTGCCAGCAGCGGGGAGGTGGAGACCCAGTACTTC. Translated, it gives CASSGEVETQYF.

This chain uses TRBV7-2 with TRBJ2-5, with 10 nucleotides matching TRBD2. The V gene's germline CDR1 is SGHTA and CDR2 FQGNSA. The V segment lost 1 base and the J segment 3 bases; nucleotides outside the gene matches: 5. The CDR3 totals 16 residues. The CDR3, as DNA: TGTGCCAGCAGCTTAGGGCTAGCGGGGGTCGAAGAGACCCAGTACTTC. It encodes CASSLGLAGVEETQYF.

This sequence joins TRBV5-1 and TRBJ2-1; no definite D call. V lost 1 base to trimming and J lost 0 bases, with 11 bases between them. The CDR3 is 16 residues long. Germline lookup yields CDR1 SGHRS and CDR2 YFSETQ. The DNA of the CDR3 is TGCGCCAGCAGCTTGAGGGTAAGCCGCTCCTACAATGAGCAGTTCTTC. Translating it yields CASSLRVSRSYNEQFF.

The sample holds one count of this clone. The chain has TRBV6-2 or TRBV6-3 and TRBJ2-1; TRBD1 agrees at 9 bases. The J segment lost 5 bases and the V segment lost 7 bases, leaving 9 bases of the junction unmatched. The germline V gene encodes CDR1 MNHEY and CDR2 SVGEGT. This CDR3 is built from 15 residues. The CDR3 DNA reads as TGTGCCAGCACCCCCGGGACAGGGCTCGACAATGAGCAGTTCTTC. Protein: CASTPGTGLDNEQFF.

The V call is TRBV29-1, the J call TRBJ1-1; TRBD1 matches 8 bases. Germline V gives CDR1 SQVTM, CDR2 ANQGSEA. V lost 1 base and J lost 6; bases outside the gene matches: 4. The CDR3 runs to 13 residues. The CDR3 coding sequence is TGCAGCGTTGAAGGGACAGGGAGACCTGAAGCTTTCTTT. Amino acids: CSVEGTGRPEAFF.

Comment on this clone: Sequence at one end of the junction differs from germline and may be a read error. Other DNA sequences in this specimen translate into the identical CDR3. CDR3 residues: CASSLADYGYTF. The CDR3 coding sequence is TGTGCCAGCAGCCTAGCGGATTATGGCTACACCTTC. The chain is built from TRBV7-9 and TRBJ1-2; no reliable D call. The CDR3 contains 12 residues. Germline CDR1 SEHNR, CDR2 FQNEAQ (reference sequence).

The chain is built from TRBV9 and TRBJ2-1; unclear D gene. Looked up from germline, CDR1 is SGDLS and CDR2 is YYNGEE. The CDR3 is 15 residues long. V gave up 0 bases and J gave up 3 bases, with 10 bases separating them. Here the CDR3 reads CASSVEGVGYNEQFF. DNA of the CDR3: TGTGCCAGCAGCGTAGAAGGAGTCGGCTACAATGAGCAGTTCTTC.

V and J are TRBV5-1 and TRBJ1-1; 11 bases are shared with TRBD1. The CDR3 is 15 residues long. CDR1 and CDR2 (germline): SGHRS, YFSETQ. V dropped 2 bases and J dropped 5; count of bases not matched to a gene: 5. CDR3 bases: TGCGCCAGCAGCTTCACCGGACAGGGGGCTACTGAAGCTTTCTTT. It translates to CASSFTGQGATEAFF.

V gene TRBV5-8 combines with J gene TRBJ1-5; 12 bases match TRBD1. Germline CDR1 SGHTS, CDR2 YDEGEE. CDR3 length: 15 amino acids. Losses at the gene ends were 4 bases for V and 6 bases for J; bases not matched to a gene: 5. CDR3 loop: CASSRGTGGFQPQHF. CDR3 coding DNA: TGTGCCAGCAGCAGAGGGACAGGGGGCTTTCAGCCCCAGCATTTT. Full variable domain (missing parts from reference TRBV5-8 and TRBJ1-5): EAGVTQSPTHLIKTRGQQATLRCSPISGHTSVYWYQQALGLGLQFLLWYDEGEERNRGNFPPRFSGRQFPNYSSELNVNALELEDSALYLCASSRGTGGFQPQHFGDGTRLSIL.

This clone has just a few counts. The chain employs TRBV5-8 and TRBJ1-6, with TRBD1 matching 7 bases. The junction had 3 bases not matched to a gene; V was cut back by 1 base and J by 8 bases. Germline CDR1 and CDR2: SGHTS and YDEGEE. The CDR3 is 14 residues long. CDR3 protein: CASSLTGVDSPLHF. CDR3 DNA: TGTGCCAGCAGCTTGACAGGGGTGGATTCACCCCTCCACTTT.

The gene calls are TRBV29-1 and TRBJ2-1, with D unclear. Deletions cut 2 bases from V and 0 bases from J, with 11 bases between. The CDR3 contains 15 residues. Germline V gene sequence: CDR1 SQVTM, CDR2 ANQGSEA. CDR3 loop: CSVEYSTSSYNEQFF. CDR3 bases: TGCAGCGTTGAATATTCGACGAGCTCCTACAATGAGCAGTTCTTC.

This chain uses TRBV19 with TRBJ2-7; possibly TRBD2 for D (6 bases). The CDR3 is 12 residues long. The germline V and J ends were trimmed by 2 bases and 7 bases, with 9 bases remaining between them. Germline loops: CDR1 LNHDA, CDR2 SQIVND (reference sequence). CDR3 DNA sequence: TGTGCCAGTAGTATAACGGGAGCTGAGCAGTACTTC. Translating gives CASSITGAEQYF.

This clone was counted a single time. The V and J genes are TRBV4-2 and TRBJ2-1; D unclear. CDR3 size: 12 residues. Trimming cost V 5 bases and J 6 bases, with 8 bases left between them. Germline-derived CDR1 and CDR2 are LGHNA and YNFKEQ. The CDR3 DNA reads as TGTGCCAGCAGCTTAAGTGGCAATGAGCAGTTCTTC. It encodes CASSLSGNEQFF.